This TCR beta chain was identified in a study of T cells in Graves' hyperthyroidism and ophthalmopathy. This clonotype was found many times. Using RNA transcripts as the source, TCR beta CDR3 regions were amplified. The HTBI primer set was used in a first-round RT-PCR of the TCR CDR3. One entry per CDR3 protein, called by TCRdb with MiXCR from the multiplex PCR reads. This table has roughly 24,000 distinct CDR3 sequences, approximately 46% appearing once. Germline CDR1 is SGDLS and CDR2 is YYNGEE. The length of the CDR3 is 14 residues. Trimming left V 0 bases short and J 7 bases short, with 13 bases between.

The chain couples TRBV9 to TRBJ1-2; D uncertain. The receptor comes from a woman aged 25 to 39 with Graves' hyperthyroidism. Sample: blood. CDR3 DNA: TGTGCCAGCAGCGTAGTCGGCCTTGGGAGTGGCTACACCTTC. It is translated as CASSVVGLGSGYTF.